The clone carrying this TCR beta chain came up a few times. No antigen is known for it. The CDR3 has 15 residues. V gave up 4 bases and J gave up 2 bases; unmatched junction bases: 7. CDR1 SGHRS and CDR2 YFSETQ come from the germline V gene. These data are taken from a study of graft-versus-host responses after intestinal transplantation. Study as a whole: Every one of the recipients received anti-thymocyte globulin induction and afterwards took tacrolimus and steroids for 3 to 4 years.

TCRdb's copy holds only in-frame clones and misses some; the assay was immunoSEQ multiplex PCR. Of around 100,000 clones listed, around 90% are singletons. The chain combines TRBV5-1 with TRBJ2-3; 7 bases line up with TRBD2. This sequence was found in a human donor who was the organ donor for an intestinal transplant. Sequences were derived from unstimulated CD4+ T cells sorted from spleen or lymph node cells, sampled before transplant. The CDR3 region has the DNA TGCGCCAGCAGCCCCAGGACTAGTACCACAGATACGCAGTATTTT. It yields the protein CASSPRTSTTDTQYF.